What follows is one T cell receptor beta chain and its context. The record originates from a study of blood T cell repertoires in COVID-19. Study background: T cells, B-cell-depleted T cells, or PBMCs supplied cDNA or gDNA.

Only in-frame clones appear in the TCRdb table, and some are missing; sequencing was by immunoSEQ multiplex PCR. There are under 150,000 clones in the sample; about 86% occur only once, and around 2.3% lies in the top ten. Germline CDR1 and CDR2: GTSNPN and SVGIG (reference sequence). Trimming removed 3 bases from V and 4 bases from J; junction bases left unmatched: 5. The CDR3 has 13 amino acids. The study recruited people aged roughly 18 to 89 years across about two dozen US areas. The chain has TRBV30 and TRBJ1-1, with TRBD1 identical over 7 bases. The sequence derives from a woman in her forties or fifties who had recovered from COVID-19. The sequencing sample was made of PBMCs or T cells enriched from blood (not recorded which). The CDR3: CAWRTGETTEAFF. As DNA, the CDR3 is TGTGCCTGGAGAACAGGGGAGACCACTGAAGCTTTCTTT.